This is a list of T cell receptor beta chains from one sample in a study of blood T cell repertoires in COVID-19. The repertoire was sequenced with immunoSEQ multiplex PCR; TCRdb's copy has only in-frame clones and lacks some. The table records about 470,000 clones, roughly 87% of them present only once. Material: PBMCs or T cells enriched from blood (not recorded which). These receptors were taken from a woman aged 18-29 years who had recovered from COVID-19. CDR3s include the opening cysteine and the closing phenylalanine or tryptophan. The D gene is left open where the match is weak. A clone size is listed for some rows: how often the clone was seen (once, few, many), or a class if it is expanded.

v_call: TRBV4-1; j_call: TRBJ1-1; clone_size: .; d_call: .; cdr3_aa: CASSPREGVWEAFF; cdr3_nt: TGCGCCAGCAGCCCCCGGGAAGGAGTTTGGGAAGCTTTCTTT
v_call: TRBV7-8; j_call: TRBJ1-2; clone_size: once; d_call: TRBD1; cdr3_aa: CASSLVRNGGQGSFGYTF; cdr3_nt: TGTGCCAGCAGCTTGGTTAGGAACGGGGGACAGGGGAGTTTTGGCTACACCTTC
v_call: TRBV5-6; j_call: TRBJ2-7; clone_size: .; d_call: TRBD1; cdr3_aa: CASSLRTGAYEQYF; cdr3_nt: TGTGCCAGCAGCTTGAGAACAGGGGCCTACGAGCAGTACTTC
v_call: TRBV5-6; j_call: TRBJ2-1; clone_size: .; d_call: .; cdr3_aa: CASSSVGAKHPSEQFF; cdr3_nt: TGTGCCAGCAGCTCAGTGGGGGCAAAGCACCCTAGTGAGCAGTTCTTC
v_call: TRBV30; j_call: TRBJ1-1; clone_size: .; d_call: .; cdr3_aa: CAWSGHLNTEAFF; cdr3_nt: TGTGCCTGGAGTGGACATCTGAACACTGAAGCTTTCTTT
v_call: TRBV28; j_call: TRBJ1-3; clone_size: .; d_call: .; cdr3_aa: CASESSTGIGNTIYF; cdr3_nt: TGTGCCAGCGAATCCTCAACAGGAATTGGAAACACCATATATTTT
v_call: TRBV19; j_call: TRBJ2-7; clone_size: .; d_call: .; cdr3_aa: CASSIDAGAIYEQYF; cdr3_nt: TGTGCCAGTAGTATAGATGCGGGGGCCATCTACGAGCAGTACTTC
v_call: TRBV15; j_call: TRBJ2-7; clone_size: .; d_call: TRBD1; cdr3_aa: CATSPSGGSYEQYF; cdr3_nt: TGTGCCACCAGCCCCTCAGGGGGCTCCTACGAGCAGTACTTC
v_call: TRBV3-1/TRBV3-2; j_call: TRBJ1-1; clone_size: .; d_call: .; cdr3_aa: CASSQDGGTEAFF; cdr3_nt: TGTGCCAGCAGCCAAGACGGGGGCACTGAAGCTTTCTTT
v_call: TRBV19; j_call: TRBJ1-1; clone_size: .; d_call: .; cdr3_aa: CASNQGNTEAFF; cdr3_nt: TGTGCCAGTAACCAGGGTAACACTGAAGCTTTCTTT
v_call: TRBV15; j_call: TRBJ1-5; clone_size: .; d_call: .; cdr3_aa: CATSRVGTLGNQPQHF; cdr3_nt: TGTGCCACCAGCAGAGTAGGGACATTAGGCAATCAGCCCCAGCATTTT
v_call: TRBV7-2; j_call: TRBJ2-7; clone_size: few; d_call: .; cdr3_aa: CASSLETGSYEQYF; cdr3_nt: TGTGCCAGCAGCTTAGAAACTGGTTCCTACGAGCAGTACTTC
v_call: TRBV30; j_call: TRBJ1-1; clone_size: .; d_call: .; cdr3_aa: CAWSDPPSGSEAFF; cdr3_nt: TGTGCCTGGAGTGATCCCCCGTCGGGGTCTGAAGCTTTCTTT
v_call: TRBV18; j_call: TRBJ1-5; clone_size: few; d_call: TRBD1; cdr3_aa: CASSPSGGQGQPQHF; cdr3_nt: TGTGCCAGCTCACCATCGGGGGGACAGGGCCAGCCCCAGCATTTT
v_call: TRBV4-1; j_call: TRBJ1-2; clone_size: .; d_call: TRBD1; cdr3_aa: CASSHLGTGLKSDGYTF; cdr3_nt: TGCGCCAGCAGCCACCTGGGGACAGGCTTAAAATCGGATGGCTACACCTTC
v_call: TRBV25-1; j_call: TRBJ2-2; clone_size: .; d_call: .; cdr3_aa: CASSEWDSYDTGELFF; cdr3_nt: TGTGCCAGCAGTGAATGGGACTCATACGACACCGGGGAGCTGTTTTTT
v_call: TRBV5-1; j_call: TRBJ2-3; clone_size: .; d_call: .; cdr3_aa: CAEGSPTDTQYF; cdr3_nt: TGCGCCGAGGGTAGCCCCACGGATACGCAGTATTTT
v_call: TRBV12-5; j_call: TRBJ1-6; clone_size: .; d_call: TRBD1; cdr3_aa: CASGPTGSSPLHF; cdr3_nt: TGTGCTAGTGGTCCGACAGGGAGTTCACCCCTCCACTTT
v_call: TRBV5-4; j_call: TRBJ1-1; clone_size: .; d_call: .; cdr3_aa: CASSLWGTVEAFF; cdr3_nt: TGTGCCAGCAGCTTGTGGGGGACTGTTGAAGCTTTCTTT
v_call: TRBV6-4; j_call: TRBJ2-3; clone_size: .; d_call: TRBD2; cdr3_aa: CASSEGTSGGTDTQYF; cdr3_nt: TGTGCCAGCAGTGAAGGGACTAGCGGGGGAACAGATACGCAGTATTTT
v_call: TRBV5-1; j_call: TRBJ2-7; clone_size: .; d_call: TRBD1; cdr3_aa: CASSYHRDRGLGAYEQYF; cdr3_nt: TGCGCCAGCAGCTACCACCGGGACAGGGGGCTAGGGGCTTACGAGCAGTACTTC
v_call: TRBV5-4; j_call: TRBJ2-7; clone_size: .; d_call: TRBD1; cdr3_aa: CASSYDRAEQYF; cdr3_nt: TGTGCCAGCAGCTACGACAGGGCCGAGCAGTACTTC
v_call: TRBV19; j_call: TRBJ1-4; clone_size: .; d_call: .; cdr3_aa: CASSDRSNEKLFF; cdr3_nt: TGTGCCAGTAGTGACAGGAGTAATGAAAAACTGTTTTTT
v_call: TRBV5-1; j_call: TRBJ2-7; clone_size: .; d_call: .; cdr3_aa: CASSSREAEDEQYF; cdr3_nt: TGCGCCAGCAGCTCCAGGGAGGCCGAGGACGAGCAGTACTTC
v_call: TRBV7-3; j_call: TRBJ1-1; clone_size: once; d_call: TRBD1; cdr3_aa: CASTLNRGDTEAFF; cdr3_nt: TGTGCCAGCACCTTAAACAGGGGGGACACTGAAGCTTTCTTT
v_call: TRBV6-5; j_call: TRBJ1-5; clone_size: .; d_call: TRBD1; cdr3_aa: CASSRTGGDNQPQHF; cdr3_nt: TGTGCCAGCAGTAGGACAGGGGGCGATAATCAGCCCCAGCATTTT
v_call: TRBV10-1; j_call: TRBJ2-2; clone_size: .; d_call: .; cdr3_aa: CASSENRDTGELFF; cdr3_nt: TGCGCCAGCAGTGAGAACAGGGACACCGGGGAGCTGTTTTTT
v_call: TRBV5-5; j_call: TRBJ2-2; clone_size: .; d_call: TRBD1; cdr3_aa: CASSPGTGGTGELFF; cdr3_nt: TGTGCCAGCAGCCCCGGGACAGGGGGCACCGGGGAGCTGTTTTTT
v_call: TRBV28; j_call: TRBJ1-3; clone_size: .; d_call: .; cdr3_aa: CASKINAGGNTIYF; cdr3_nt: TGTGCCAGCAAAATAAATGCGGGAGGAAACACCATATATTTT
v_call: TRBV24-1; j_call: TRBJ2-2; clone_size: .; d_call: .; cdr3_aa: CATSDPGTRNTGELFF; cdr3_nt: TGTGCCACCAGTGATCCTGGGACTCGGAACACCGGGGAGCTGTTTTTT
v_call: TRBV3-1/TRBV3-2; j_call: TRBJ1-4; clone_size: many; d_call: TRBD1; cdr3_aa: CASSHGQLRGQGASEKLFF; cdr3_nt: TGTGCCAGCAGCCATGGGCAATTAAGGGGACAGGGGGCGTCGGAAAAACTGTTTTTT
v_call: TRBV7-8; j_call: TRBJ1-5; clone_size: .; d_call: .; cdr3_aa: CASSLARGEDQPQHF; cdr3_nt: TGTGCCAGCAGCTTAGCGCGAGGGGAGGATCAGCCCCAGCATTTT
v_call: TRBV5-1; j_call: TRBJ2-7; clone_size: .; d_call: TRBD1; cdr3_aa: CASSLVGVPGTGGPSPSSYEQYF; cdr3_nt: TGCGCCAGCAGCTTGGTTGGGGTTCCGGGGACAGGGGGCCCGAGCCCCAGCTCCTACGAGCAGTACTTC
v_call: TRBV9; j_call: TRBJ1-5; clone_size: .; d_call: .; cdr3_aa: CASSGGGEHQPQHF; cdr3_nt: TGTGCCAGCAGCGGCGGGGGGGAGCATCAGCCCCAGCATTTT
v_call: TRBV5-4; j_call: TRBJ1-2; clone_size: .; d_call: .; cdr3_aa: CASSLEGGYYGYTF; cdr3_nt: TGTGCCAGCAGCTTGGAGGGGGGGTATTATGGCTACACCTTC
v_call: TRBV5-1; j_call: TRBJ1-3; clone_size: once; d_call: .; cdr3_aa: CASSLGVAGNTIYF; cdr3_nt: TGCGCCAGCAGCTTGGGTGTCGCTGGAAACACCATATATTTT
v_call: TRBV12-5; j_call: TRBJ2-5; clone_size: .; d_call: TRBD2; cdr3_aa: CASALRVWERGPPRSQYF; cdr3_nt: TGTGCTAGTGCCCTGCGGGTATGGGAGCGGGGGCCCCCTAGGAGCCAGTACTTC
v_call: TRBV18; j_call: TRBJ1-6; clone_size: .; d_call: .; cdr3_aa: CASSPTGGYNSPLHF; cdr3_nt: TGTGCCAGCTCACCGACCGGGGGTTATAATTCACCCCTCCACTTT
v_call: TRBV6-1; j_call: TRBJ1-6; clone_size: .; d_call: .; cdr3_aa: CASSDGGSPSPLHF; cdr3_nt: TGTGCCAGCAGTGACGGCGGGTCTCCTTCACCCCTCCACTTT
v_call: TRBV19; j_call: TRBJ1-1; clone_size: .; d_call: .; cdr3_aa: CASSIVRENTEAFF; cdr3_nt: TGTGCCAGTAGTATAGTACGAGAGAACACTGAAGCTTTCTTT
v_call: TRBV10-3; j_call: TRBJ2-3; clone_size: .; d_call: TRBD2; cdr3_aa: CAISSPMGLAGGTDTQYF; cdr3_nt: TGTGCCATCAGTAGTCCTATGGGACTAGCGGGGGGCACAGATACGCAGTATTTT
v_call: TRBV7-9; j_call: TRBJ2-1; clone_size: .; d_call: TRBD1; cdr3_aa: CASSSRTGGEQFF; cdr3_nt: TGTGCCAGCAGCTCCCGGACAGGGGGTGAGCAGTTCTTC
v_call: TRBV7-2; j_call: TRBJ2-1; clone_size: once; d_call: TRBD1; cdr3_aa: CASSHRGLGQFF; cdr3_nt: TGTGCCAGCAGCCATAGGGGGCTGGGGCAGTTCTTC
v_call: TRBV28; j_call: TRBJ1-1; clone_size: few; d_call: TRBD1; cdr3_aa: CASGSYDRGLTEAFF; cdr3_nt: TGTGCCAGCGGTTCTTATGACAGGGGGCTCACTGAAGCTTTCTTT
v_call: TRBV28; j_call: TRBJ1-5; clone_size: .; d_call: .; cdr3_aa: CASSWTHSNQPQHF; cdr3_nt: TGTGCCAGCAGTTGGACACATAGCAATCAGCCCCAGCATTTT
v_call: TRBV15; j_call: TRBJ1-1; clone_size: once; d_call: TRBD1; cdr3_aa: CATSRDPGTAEAFF; cdr3_nt: TGTGCCACCAGCAGAGATCCCGGGACAGCTGAAGCTTTCTTT
v_call: TRBV9; j_call: TRBJ2-5; clone_size: .; d_call: TRBD2; cdr3_aa: CASSVVGLAEETQYF; cdr3_nt: TGTGCCAGCAGCGTAGTTGGGCTAGCGGAAGAGACCCAGTACTTC
v_call: TRBV27; j_call: TRBJ2-7; clone_size: .; d_call: TRBD1; cdr3_aa: CASSPFISGQETYEQYF; cdr3_nt: TGTGCCAGCAGTCCATTTATCTCGGGACAGGAGACCTACGAGCAGTACTTC